This passage covers 32 T cell receptor beta chains from one sample sequenced in a study of shared clonotypes between healthy human individuals. Clones were read by immunoSEQ multiplex PCR, and TCRdb kept only the in-frame ones, dropping some. The sample records over 2 million clones, less than 95% being singletons. The naive CD8 subset, CD45RO-negative cells positively selected for CCR7, excluded terminally differentiated effector memory CD45RA+ cells. The sample consisted of naive CD8+ T cells sorted from blood. The origin of the receptors is a man younger than 35 in good health.

CDR3 DNA: TGCGCCAGCAGCCCCGCTAGCGGGAGGGCCGGAAACACCGGGGAGCTGTTTTTT. It specifies CASSPASGRAGNTGELFF. This chain connects TRBV4-3 to TRBJ2-2; 12 bases line up with TRBD2. Germline CDR1 and CDR2: LGHNA and YSLEER. V was clipped by 4 bases and J by 2 bases; unmatched bases: 8. This CDR3 has 18 residues.

The chain's CDR3 is CASSARQLDLYEPQHF. CDR3 coding DNA: TGTGCCAGCAGCGCCAGACAGCTCGACCTTTATGAGCCCCAGCATTTT. The chain links TRBV9 to TRBJ1-5, with D perhaps TRBD1 (5 bases). The CDR3 totals 16 residues. CDR1 and CDR2 (germline): SGDLS, YYNGEE. Trimming removed 3 bases from V and 8 bases from J, with 21 bases in between.

The chain recombines TRBV4-1 with TRBJ2-1; 8 nucleotides align to TRBD1. Trimming removed 3 bases from V and 5 bases from J; junction bases left unmatched: 6. Germline values: CDR1 MGHRA, CDR2 YSYEKL. The CDR3 runs 15 residues. The CDR3 reads CASSHWTGSDNEQFF. The CDR3 region has the DNA TGCGCCAGCAGCCATTGGACAGGGAGTGACAATGAGCAGTTCTTC.

The chain joins TRBV28 to TRBJ1-6; no definite D call. The CDR3 is made up of 17 amino acids. Germline V gene data show CDR1 as MDHEN and CDR2 as SYDVKM. V shed 3 bases and J shed 0 bases, with 12 bases lying between them. CDR3 sequence: CASSFLAESSYNSPLHF. The DNA of the CDR3 is TGTGCCAGCAGTTTTCTCGCCGAGAGCTCCTATAATTCACCCCTCCACTTT.

The V and J genes are TRBV2 and TRBJ2-1; TRBD1 matches 8 bases. The J segment lost 0 bases and the V segment lost 2 bases, leaving 6 bases of the junction unmatched. The CDR3 extends over 17 amino acids. Per germline, CDR1 SNHLY and CDR2 FYNNEI. In DNA, the CDR3 is TGTGCCAGCAGTGAACCGGACAGGGCTAGCTCCTACAATGAGCAGTTCTTC. Residues: CASSEPDRASSYNEQFF.

This rearrangement joins TRBV29-1 to TRBJ2-5; D tentatively fits TRBD1 or TRBD2 (5 bases each). The CDR3 totals 13 residues. The germline gives CDR1 SQVTM, CDR2 ANQGSEA. V gave up 4 bases and J gave up 4 bases, with 13 bases separating them. The CDR3 protein is CSVVWGSGETQYF. CDR3 coding DNA: TGCAGCGTTGTTTGGGGGAGCGGAGAGACCCAGTACTTC.

J is TRBJ2-1 and V is TRBV6-6, with no clear D. Per the germline V gene, CDR1 is MNHNY and CDR2 is SVGAGI (reference sequence). The V end was cut by 5 bases, the J end by 10 bases, with 12 bases between. This CDR3 is 12 amino acids long. DNA of the CDR3: TGTGCCAGCAGTCCGATAGAGGTGGAGCAGTTCTTC. Its translation: CASSPIEVEQFF.

J is TRBJ2-7 and V is TRBV6-5; TRBD2 aligns across 8 bases. The CDR3 covers 15 residues. V was clipped by 6 bases and J by 0 bases; unmatched bases: 7. CDR1 is MNHEY and CDR2 is SVGAGI in the germline V gene. CDR3 in amino acids: CASRSTSAVSYEQYF. The CDR3 coding sequence is TGTGCCAGCAGATCGACTAGCGCCGTCTCCTACGAGCAGTACTTC.

The V gene is TRBV5-1, the J gene TRBJ2-3; 8 bases line up with TRBD1. Germline lookup yields CDR1 SGHRS and CDR2 YFSETQ. V lost 4 bases, J lost 0 bases, and 7 bases stayed unmatched. This CDR3 has 16 residues. CDR3 sequence: CASSPYGQGSTDTQYF. Written as DNA, the CDR3 is TGCGCCAGCAGCCCCTATGGACAGGGAAGCACAGATACGCAGTATTTT.

As to this clone: Within the sample, other DNA sequences also encode this same CDR3. CDR3 DNA: TGTGCCAGCAGTTACTCTGAGGGGACCTACGAGCAGTACTTC. This encodes CASSYSEGTYEQYF. This chain uses TRBV6-6 with TRBJ2-7; D tentatively fits TRBD1 or TRBD2 (5 bases each). CDR1 is MNHNY, CDR2 SVGAGI, per germline (reference sequence). Trimming removed 0 bases at V and 2 bases at J, with 8 bases between. This CDR3 has 14 amino acids.

The chain recombines TRBV4-1 with TRBJ2-5; D possibly uses TRBD1 or TRBD2 (6 bases each). Germline V CDR1 and CDR2: MGHRA, YSYEKL. Trimming stripped 0 bases from V and 5 bases from J, with 16 bases between. This CDR3 is 16 amino acids long. The CDR3 region has the DNA TGCGCCAGCAGCCAAGATGAGGGGGAGGCGTGGGAGACCCAGTACTTC. Translated, it gives CASSQDEGEAWETQYF.

This clone has a handful of counts. The chain carries TRBV29-1 and TRBJ2-7; possibly TRBD2 for D (6 bases). This CDR3 has 12 amino acids. V lost 6 bases and J 7 bases, leaving 16 bases between the germline ends. The germline CDR1 and CDR2 sequences are SQVTM and ANQGSEA. CDR3 in DNA: TGCAGCGTCCCCCTGCAAAGCGGGGAGCAGTACTTC. This translates into CSVPLQSGEQYF.

The chain couples TRBV7-9 to TRBJ2-1; D may match TRBD1 or TRBD2 (5 bases each). V lost 3 bases and J lost 8, with 11 bases in between. This CDR3 is built from 13 residues. Per the germline V gene, CDR1 is SEHNR and CDR2 is FQNEAQ (reference sequence). The CDR3 nucleotides read TGTGCCAGCAGCTTGGCTATGGGGGATGAGCAGTTCTTC. It translates to CASSLAMGDEQFF. Variable domain in full (rest from reference TRBV7-9 and TRBJ2-1): DTGVSQNPRHKITKRGQNVTFRCDPISEHNRLYWYRQTLGQGPEFLTYFQNEAQLEKSRLLSDRFSAERPKGSFSTLEIQRTEQGDSAMYLCASSLAMGDEQFFGPGTRLTVL.

The sample holds one count of this clone. The chain uses TRBV7-2 and TRBJ2-1, with 10 positions matching TRBD1. CDR3 size: 18 residues. Germline V gene lookup returns CDR1 SGHTA and CDR2 FQGNSA. V lost 3 bases and J lost 5; bases outside the gene matches: 13. This CDR3 is CASSLGTGDRHPHNEQFF. The CDR3 DNA is TGTGCCAGCAGCTTGGGGACAGGGGATCGGCATCCACACAATGAGCAGTTCTTC.

CDR3 coding DNA: TGTGCCAGCAGCTTAGTTCCAGTTAGCAATCAGCCCCAGCATTTT. Protein sequence: CASSLVPVSNQPQHF. The chain has TRBV7-2 and TRBJ1-5; D is uncertain. Germline values: CDR1 SGHTA, CDR2 FQGNSA. The V end was cut by 1 base, the J end by 0 bases, with 7 bases between. This CDR3 region has 15 residues.

This chain uses TRBV30 with TRBJ2-3; D call uncertain. V was clipped by 2 bases and J by 2 bases, with 5 bases between them. The length of the CDR3 is 12 residues. CDR1 and CDR2 (germline): GTSNPN, SVGIG (reference sequence). CDR3 in amino acids: CAWSIDTDTQYF. The CDR3, as DNA: TGTGCCTGGAGTATTGACACAGATACGCAGTATTTT.

The chain combines TRBV6-5 with TRBJ2-7, with 8 bases matching TRBD2. CDR1 MNHEY and CDR2 SVGAGI come from the germline V gene. This CDR3 contains 14 residues. V shed 2 bases and J 4 bases; nucleotides not matched to a gene: 4. DNA for the CDR3: TGTGCCAGCAGTTACAACGGGAGGGGGTACGAGCAGTACTTC. Encoded protein: CASSYNGRGYEQYF.

Turning to this clone: Other DNA sequences within the sample encode an identical CDR3. The chain combines TRBV6-5 with TRBJ2-7; no firm D call. The CDR3 length is 13 residues. Trimming took 2 bases from V and 0 from J, leaving 5 bases between them. The germline V gene encodes CDR1 MNHEY and CDR2 SVGAGI. CDR3 nucleotide sequence: TGTGCCAGCAGTTACGCGGTCTCCTACGAGCAGTACTTC. It yields the protein CASSYAVSYEQYF.

DNA for the CDR3: TGCGCCAGCAGCGAGAACACCGGGGAGCTGTTTTTT. It encodes CASSENTGELFF. V gene TRBV5-1 combines with J gene TRBJ2-2, with D unresolved. Trimming left V 4 bases short and J 1 base short, with 2 bases between. The CDR3 runs to 12 residues. Per germline, CDR1 SGHRS and CDR2 YFSETQ.

This clone came up once. The J gene is TRBJ1-4, the V gene TRBV7-9, with TRBD1 identical over 9 bases. With 0 bases clipped from V and 10 bases from J, the junction kept 6 bases outside the gene matches. CDR1 is SEHNR, CDR2 FQNEAQ, per germline (reference sequence). The CDR3 sequence is 15 residues long. The CDR3 reads CASSLAQGAERKLFF. CDR3 DNA sequence: TGTGCCAGCAGCTTAGCACAGGGGGCAGAGAGAAAACTGTTTTTT.

CDR3 loop: CASSGWPSSYNSPLHF. CDR3 DNA: TGTGCCAGCAGTGGATGGCCGAGCTCCTATAATTCACCCCTCCACTTT. The V and J genes are TRBV27 and TRBJ1-6; D not resolved. The germline gives CDR1 MNHEY, CDR2 SMNVEV (reference sequence). The CDR3 runs 16 residues. V lost 5 bases to trimming and J lost 0 bases, with 11 bases between them.

This rearrangement joins TRBV5-6 to TRBJ1-1, with D hard to call. The CDR3 extends over 15 amino acids. Trimming removed 2 bases at V and 0 bases at J, with 11 bases between. Per germline, CDR1 SGHDT and CDR2 YYEEEE. Here the CDR3 reads CASSFVTEMNTEAFF. The CDR3 DNA reads as TGTGCCAGCAGCTTCGTGACGGAAATGAACACTGAAGCTTTCTTT.

V and J are TRBV29-1 and TRBJ2-3; D unresolved. The CDR3 covers 14 residues. V was pared by 6 bases and J by 0 bases, with 13 bases between. Germline values: CDR1 SQVTM, CDR2 ANQGSEA. The CDR3 loop reads CSVPPQQSTDTQYF. The CDR3 DNA is TGCAGCGTCCCCCCCCAGCAAAGCACAGATACGCAGTATTTT.

This chain links TRBV4-1 with TRBJ2-1; D not certain. Trimming pared 3 bases from V and 0 bases from J, leaving 15 bases between. This CDR3 has 17 amino acids. In germline, CDR1 is MGHRA, CDR2 YSYEKL. The CDR3 protein is CASSHLGTGASYNEQFF. The CDR3, as DNA: TGCGCCAGCAGCCACCTGGGAACTGGCGCCTCCTACAATGAGCAGTTCTTC.

The chain couples TRBV30 to TRBJ2-7; D remains unclear. V gave up 2 bases and J gave up 1 base, with 0 bases separating them. This CDR3 has 10 residues. CDR1 and CDR2 from the germline V gene are GTSNPN and SVGIG (reference sequence). The CDR3 here is CAWSSYEQYF. The CDR3 region has the DNA TGTGCCTGGAGTTCCTACGAGCAGTACTTC.

The chain links TRBV6-6 to TRBJ1-5; no clear D. This CDR3 spans 14 amino acids. Germline CDR1 reads MNHNY; CDR2 reads SVGAGI (reference sequence). The CDR3 loop reads CNSAEGFNNQPQHF. The DNA of the CDR3 is TGTAACTCCGCAGAGGGTTTCAACAATCAGCCCCAGCATTTT.

In its sample, this clone was seen once. The chain has TRBV5-4 and TRBJ2-1, with 7 bases lining up with TRBD2. V was pared by 3 bases and J by 9 bases, with 9 bases of the junction left unmatched. Germline values: CDR1 SGHNT, CDR2 YYREEE (reference sequence). The CDR3 contains 14 residues. CDR3 coding DNA: TGTGCCAGCAGCTCCTTGGCGGGAGAGGTTGAGCAGTTCTTC. Protein: CASSSLAGEVEQFF.

The gene calls are TRBV4-1 and TRBJ2-6, with D hard to call. The V end lost 4 bases, the J end lost 2 bases, and 6 bases lay between the germline ends. This CDR3 is 14 amino acids long. From germline, CDR1 is MGHRA and CDR2 YSYEKL. CDR3 amino acids: CASSPLPGANVLTF. In DNA form, the CDR3 reads TGCGCCAGCAGCCCTCTCCCTGGGGCCAACGTCCTGACTTTC.

V gene TRBV10-3 combines with J gene TRBJ2-5, with a weak D call TRBD1 (7 bases). Germline V lookup: CDR1 ENHRY, CDR2 SYGVKD. CDR3 length equals 15 residues. V shed 3 bases and J shed 2 bases, with 13 bases lying between them. CDR3 sequence: CAISDFPGGQETQYF. CDR3 DNA sequence: TGTGCCATCAGTGACTTTCCAGGGGGGCAAGAGACCCAGTACTTC.

The chain links TRBV28 to TRBJ2-1; a weak D match, TRBD2 (5 bases). V lost 6 bases and J 6 bases, leaving 18 bases between the germline ends. Germline assignment: CDR1 MDHEN and CDR2 SYDVKM. This CDR3 is built from 15 residues. CDR3 amino acids: CASSNPVGGRNEQFF. The CDR3 DNA reads TGTGCCAGCAGCAACCCCGTCGGAGGACGCAATGAGCAGTTCTTC.

This sequence joins TRBV9 and TRBJ2-3; D ambiguous. Germline-derived CDR1 and CDR2 are SGDLS and YYNGEE. The CDR3 has 17 residues. V lost 3 bases and J 0 bases, leaving 17 bases between the germline ends. CDR3 protein: CASSATPGPSSTDTQYF. The DNA of the CDR3 is TGTGCCAGCAGCGCAACTCCGGGTCCTTCCAGCACAGATACGCAGTATTTT.

The rearrangement joins TRBV6-5 to TRBJ2-3; D possibly corresponds to TRBD2 (7 bases). In germline, CDR1 is MNHEY, CDR2 SVGAGI. The CDR3 runs 16 residues. With 2 bases removed from V and 4 bases from J, the gap between germline ends came to 16 bases. The CDR3 spells CASSYAGGGFPDTQYF. The CDR3 bases are TGTGCCAGCAGTTACGCGGGCGGGGGCTTCCCAGATACGCAGTATTTT.